The TCR beta chain under discussion was sequenced for a study of T cells in Graves' hyperthyroidism and ophthalmopathy. Whole-study results and caveats: Progression to ophthalmopathy was predicted a median of 6.5 months early.

TCR beta CDR3 regions were amplified from RNA. When the TCR CDR3 underwent first-round RT-PCR, the HTBI primer set was used. TCRdb called the multiplex PCR reads again in MiXCR, with one record for every CDR3 protein. The sample lists 350,000 to 450,000 distinct CDR3 sequences, 17% occurring once. Before ophthalmopathy appeared, progressors gave blood at initial hyperthyroidism diagnosis. This clonotype was recorded a few times. The antigen is unknown. Germline lookup yields CDR1 SGHDT and CDR2 YYEEEE. Germline trimming cut 0 bases from V and 0 bases from J; bases unmatched to any gene: 7. The CDR3 runs to 17 residues.

The sequenced sample was blood. The source is a woman aged 25 to 39 with Graves' hyperthyroidism that later progressed to Graves' ophthalmopathy. The V and J genes are TRBV5-6 and TRBJ2-7; 9 bases line up with TRBD1. In DNA form, the CDR3 reads TGTGCCAGCAGCTTGGAGGGGGGACAGGGTCCCTCCTACGAGCAGTACTTC. Its translation: CASSLEGGQGPSYEQYF.